A single sample is the source of the 22 T cell receptor beta chains below, sequenced in a study of cytomegalovirus exposure and HLA in healthy donors. In the PCR, 60 Vbeta and 13 Jbeta primers were used. Libraries were prepared by immunoSEQ multiplex PCR; TCRdb keeps only in-frame clonotypes and omits some of them. This repertoire shows about 82,000 clones, around 82% found once; its top ten account for 3.3%. The sample taken for sequencing was PBMCs. The receptor source for this set is a man aged 50-59 years in good health and CMV-seronegative.

DNA of the CDR3: TGTGCCAGCAGTTCAGGGGTGGGAAATCAGCCCCAGCATTTT. The encoded protein is CASSSGVGNQPQHF. The genes are TRBV6-5 and TRBJ1-5; possibly TRBD1 for D (6 bases). CDR1 and CDR2 (germline): MNHEY, SVGAGI. The CDR3 runs 14 residues. Deletions cut 4 bases from V and 4 bases from J, with 11 bases between.

The chain recombines TRBV9 with TRBJ1-2; D might be TRBD1 (6 bases). The CDR3 is 15 amino acids. Trimming shortened V by 4 bases and J by 2 bases, and 15 bases separated the two germline ends. Per the germline V gene, CDR1 is SGDLS and CDR2 is YYNGEE. Here the CDR3 reads CASSPWSGTNYGYTF. The CDR3 DNA sequence: TGTGCCAGCAGCCCCTGGTCCGGGACAAACTATGGCTACACCTTC.

The chain employs TRBV29-1 and TRBJ1-3; D is uncertain. The V end was cut by 7 bases, the J end by 4 bases, with 8 bases between. Germline CDR1 SQVTM, CDR2 ANQGSEA. The CDR3 covers 11 residues. The CDR3 DNA reads as TGCAGCGGGGAGCAGGGAAACACCATATATTTT. It yields the protein CSGEQGNTIYF.

The genes are TRBV19 and TRBJ1-2, with 8 bases matching TRBD1. The germline CDR1 and CDR2 sequences are LNHDA and SQIVND (reference sequence). The V gene end was trimmed by 4 bases and the J gene end by 6 bases; junction bases not matched to a gene: 19. CDR3 length equals 18 residues. CDR3 nucleotide sequence: TGTGCCAGTAGTAGCCCTTTACGAATTATCACAGGGGGACATGGCTACACCTTC. Amino acid sequence: CASSSPLRIITGGHGYTF.

V gene TRBV25-1 combines with J gene TRBJ2-1; TRBD2 aligns across 10 bases. There are 15 residues in the CDR3. V was clipped by 3 bases and J by 6 bases; unmatched bases: 5. Germline V gene sequence: CDR1 MGHDK, CDR2 SYGVNS. CDR3 nucleotides: TGTGCCAGCAGTGACTCGGGACTAGCGCCCAATGAGCAGTTCTTC. This encodes CASSDSGLAPNEQFF.

The chain couples TRBV5-1 to TRBJ1-3, with D unclear. CDR3 length equals 14 residues. Germline assignment: CDR1 SGHRS and CDR2 YFSETQ. Trimming removed 4 bases at V and 0 bases at J, with 8 bases between. CDR3 loop: CASSDSGSGNTIYF. CDR3 coding DNA: TGCGCCAGCAGCGACTCGGGCTCTGGAAACACCATATATTTT.

The chain links TRBV18 to TRBJ1-5; D is possibly TRBD1 (6 bases). With 2 bases removed from V and 10 bases from J, the gap between germline ends came to 12 bases. Germline V gives CDR1 KGHSH, CDR2 LQKENI. The CDR3 spans 13 residues. The CDR3 region is CASSPGQRDPQHF. The DNA for the CDR3 is TGTGCCAGCTCACCAGGACAGCGGGACCCCCAGCATTTT.

This clone has more than one count but fewer than ten. One end of the junction varies from germline; a read error may be responsible. The chain joins TRBV7-7 to TRBJ2-3; 13 bases are shared with TRBD2. This CDR3 spans 14 amino acids. Germline CDR1 reads SSHAT; CDR2 reads FNYEAQ (reference sequence). CDR3 amino acids: CASSQGTSGAPQYF. The CDR3 nucleotides read TGTGCTAGCAGCCAAGGGACTAGCGGGGCCCCGCAGTATTTT. The full variable domain, in which reference TRBV7-7 and TRBJ2-3 provide the parts outside the CDR3, is GAGVSQSPRYKVTKRGQDVTLRCDPISSHATLYWYQQALGQGPEFLTYFNYEAQPDKSGLPSDRFSAERPEGSISTLTIQRTEQRDSAMYRCASSQGTSGAPQYFGPGTRLTVL.

This clone was seen only a few times. V and J are TRBV4-3 and TRBJ1-1, with a tentative D call TRBD1 (5 bases). The length of the CDR3 is 12 residues. Germline V CDR1 and CDR2: LGHNA, YSLEER. V dropped 8 bases and J dropped 6 bases, with 13 bases sitting between them. The CDR3 sequence: CASQGPTAEAFF. The CDR3 region has the DNA TGCGCCAGCCAAGGCCCGACAGCTGAAGCTTTCTTT.

This chain joins TRBV7-3 and TRBJ2-5, with D perhaps TRBD1 (5 bases). This CDR3 contains 13 residues. Germline loops: CDR1 SGHTA, CDR2 FQGTGA. Trimming removed 2 bases from V and 11 bases from J, with 15 bases in between. CDR3 coding DNA: TGTGCCAGCAGCTTATCACCCCAGGGCGGACAGTACTTC. Residues: CASSLSPQGGQYF.

V is TRBV6-1 and J is TRBJ1-2; 9 bases match TRBD1. The CDR3 consists of 18 residues. The junction had 19 bases not matched to a gene; V was cut back by 4 bases and J by 7 bases. Germline V gene data show CDR1 as MNHNS and CDR2 as SASEGT. Here the CDR3 DNA reads TGTGCCAGCAGTGGGGGGGACAGGGCCCGATTACTGGGGGGTGGCTACACCTTC. Its translation: CASSGGDRARLLGGGYTF.

The chain links TRBV5-1 to TRBJ1-6; D is unclear. The CDR3 is 16 amino acids. Deletions cut 2 bases from V and 8 bases from J, with 17 bases between. Germline lookup yields CDR1 SGHRS and CDR2 YFSETQ. The chain's CDR3 is CASSLFSGNDHSPLHF. The CDR3 DNA sequence: TGCGCCAGCAGCTTATTCTCAGGAAACGACCATTCACCCCTCCACTTT.

The chain recombines TRBV5-4 with TRBJ2-1, with 10 bases that match TRBD2. Germline V lookup: CDR1 SGHNT, CDR2 YYREEE (reference sequence). V was pared by 0 bases and J by 7 bases, with 10 bases of the junction left unmatched. The CDR3 length is 17 residues. This CDR3 is CASSLGIAGGSRNEQFF. CDR3 sequence (DNA): TGTGCCAGCAGCTTGGGGATAGCGGGGGGAAGCAGAAATGAGCAGTTCTTC.

A single count supports this clone. The chain links TRBV14 to TRBJ1-1; maybe TRBD1 (6 bases). The germline gives CDR1 SGHDN, CDR2 FVKESK. The length of the CDR3 is 16 residues. V gave up 2 bases and J gave up 7 bases, with 20 bases separating them. The CDR3 reads CASSQRTVPGAFEAFF. The CDR3 region has the DNA TGTGCCAGCAGCCAACGTACCGTCCCAGGGGCATTTGAAGCTTTCTTT. The full variable domain, rest sourced from reference TRBV14 and TRBJ1-1, is EAGVTQFPSHSVIEKGQTVTLRCDPISGHDNLYWYRRVMGKEIKFLLHFVKESKQDESGMPNNRFLAERTGGTYSTLKVQPAELEDSGVYFCASSQRTVPGAFEAFFGQGTRLTVV.

Only a few counts were recorded for this clone. The chain uses TRBV4-3 and TRBJ1-1; D is possibly TRBD1 (6 bases). Germline assignment: CDR1 LGHNA and CDR2 YSLEER. V shed 2 bases and J shed 4 bases, with 14 bases lying between them. The CDR3 consists of 15 residues. CDR3 nucleotide sequence: TGCGCCAGCAGCCAAAAGCAGGGGATTGCCACTGAAGCTTTCTTT. Residues: CASSQKQGIATEAFF.

This clone was observed once. The chain is built from TRBV6-5 and TRBJ2-7; 10 bases align to TRBD2. Germline V gene data show CDR1 as MNHEY and CDR2 as SVGAGI. The CDR3 extends over 16 amino acids. V shed 0 bases, J shed 2 bases, and the junction held 4 bases outside the gene matches. CDR3 in amino acids: CASSYSKLAGAYEQYF. The CDR3 DNA reads as TGTGCCAGCAGTTACTCGAAGCTAGCGGGGGCCTACGAGCAGTACTTC.

The chain uses TRBV7-3 and TRBJ2-5, with TRBD1 matching over 8 bases. CDR3 length: 12 residues. Germline V CDR1 and CDR2: SGHTA, FQGTGA. Unmatched junction bases numbered 3, after V lost 8 bases and J lost 4 bases. The DNA for the CDR3 is TGTGCCAGCGGGGGGACAGGAGAGACCCAGTACTTC. Encoded protein: CASGGTGETQYF.

The chain employs TRBV11-3 and TRBJ1-6; D might be TRBD1 (5 bases). The CDR3 spans 16 residues. Trimming cost V 6 bases and J 4 bases, with 16 bases left between them. Per the germline V gene, CDR1 is SGHNT and CDR2 is YENEEA. The CDR3 DNA reads TGTGCCAGCAGTTCCCCGGGACTCCTTTATAATTCACCCCTCCACTTT. Translating gives CASSSPGLLYNSPLHF.

This clone was seen only a few times. This chain links TRBV9 with TRBJ1-2; 8 bases fit TRBD1. This CDR3 has 12 amino acids. The V gene's germline CDR1 is SGDLS and CDR2 YYNGEE. The ends lost 5 bases at V and 4 bases at J; junction bases unmatched: 1. CDR3 bases: TGTGCCAGCAGTCAGGGGGCCTATGGCTACACCTTC. Residues: CASSQGAYGYTF.

This chain joins TRBV9 and TRBJ1-1; 9 bases line up with TRBD1. Germline-derived CDR1 and CDR2 are SGDLS and YYNGEE. The trim removed 0 bases at V and 6 bases at J, leaving 6 bases unmatched. This CDR3 contains 15 residues. CDR3 bases: TGTGCCAGCAGCGTAGTAAGGGGACAGGGCGCTGAAGCTTTCTTT. Translation: CASSVVRGQGAEAFF.

This chain uses TRBV14 with TRBJ2-5, with TRBD1 matching over 8 bases. V was pared by 6 bases and J by 7 bases, with 7 bases of the junction left unmatched. Germline V lookup: CDR1 SGHDN, CDR2 FVKESK. The CDR3 consists of 13 residues. The CDR3 is CASSPTGERTQYF. For the CDR3, the DNA is TGTGCCAGCAGTCCGACAGGGGAGCGGACCCAGTACTTC. Using reference TRBV14 and TRBJ2-5 for the parts outside the CDR3, the full variable domain is EAGVTQFPSHSVIEKGQTVTLRCDPISGHDNLYWYRRVMGKEIKFLLHFVKESKQDESGMPNNRFLAERTGGTYSTLKVQPAELEDSGVYFCASSPTGERTQYFGPGTRLLVL.

The CDR3 spells CASTHRSTGELFF. As DNA, the CDR3 is TGTGCCAGTACCCACCGGAGCACCGGGGAGCTGTTTTTT. The chain links TRBV19 to TRBJ2-2; D remains unclear. The germline V gene encodes CDR1 LNHDA and CDR2 SQIVND (reference sequence). Deletions cut 7 bases from V and 4 bases from J, with 10 bases between. The CDR3 length is 13 residues.